This TCR beta chain was identified during a study of blood T cell repertoires in COVID-19. Sequencing was performed with immunoSEQ multiplex PCR; in TCRdb, only in-frame clones are kept and a portion is missing. Here the sample spans approximately 230,000 clones, roughly 87% being singletons. After removal of 0 bases from V and 5 bases from J, the junction contained 10 bases not matched to a gene. Germline loops: CDR1 SGHKS, CDR2 YYEKEE (reference sequence). The CDR3 has 17 residues. This rearrangement joins TRBV5-5 to TRBJ2-5, with 10 bases matching TRBD2. Sequenced material: peripheral blood. The TCR was taken from a man between 18 and 29 years old with active or convalescent COVID-19. This CDR3 is CASSLGLAGGLLETQYF. DNA for the CDR3: TGTGCCAGCAGCTTGGGGTTAGCGGGGGGTCTTTTGGAGACCCAGTACTTC.